This T cell receptor beta chain was captured in a study of cytomegalovirus exposure and HLA in healthy donors. The CDR3 is 14 amino acids. Per the germline V gene, CDR1 is SGDLS and CDR2 is YYNGEE. Trimming took 0 bases from V and 4 from J, leaving 10 bases between them. Notes on this clone: What it recognizes is unknown.

Study results and limitations: From TCR beta sequences, most subjects' HLA-A and HLA-B alleles were reportedly predicted accurately. Most CMV-associated TCR beta chains were later found to appear HLA-restricted. Sequencing had likely introduced a cluster of highly shared sequence variants as an artifact.

The PCR made use of 60 Vbeta and 13 Jbeta primers. Some clones are missing from TCRdb's copy, which holds only in-frame ones; the method was immunoSEQ multiplex PCR. The sample gives some 150,000 clones, 75% of which show up once; 3% to 3.5% is in the top ten. All the people who gave samples were healthy bone marrow donors. The chain uses TRBV9 and TRBJ1-1; TRBD1 might be the D (5 bases). The source of this sequence is a middle-aged man in good health and CMV-seronegative. Sequencing used PBMCs. This CDR3 reads CASSVAGVGTEAFF. The CDR3 bases are TGTGCCAGCAGCGTAGCGGGGGTGGGCACTGAAGCTTTCTTT. The full variable domain, with the rest looked up from reference TRBV9 and TRBJ1-1, is DSGVTQTPKHLITATGQRVTLRCSPRSGDLSVYWYQQSLDQGLQFLIQYYNGEERAKGNILERFSAQQFPDLHSELNLSSLELGDSALYFCASSVAGVGTEAFFGQGTRLTVV.